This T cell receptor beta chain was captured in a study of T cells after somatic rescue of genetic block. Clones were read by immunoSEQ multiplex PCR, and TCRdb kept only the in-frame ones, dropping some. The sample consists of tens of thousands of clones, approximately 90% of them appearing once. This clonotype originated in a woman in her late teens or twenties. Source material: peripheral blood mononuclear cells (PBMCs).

The CDR3 nucleotides are TGTGCCAGTACCACGGGAGGCTCCTACAATGAGCAGTTCTTC. It is translated as CASTTGGSYNEQFF. The chain recombines TRBV19 with TRBJ2-1; 7 nucleotides agree with TRBD2. J gave up 0 bases and V 7 bases, and 3 bases lay outside the gene matches. The CDR3 has 14 residues. Germline lookup yields CDR1 LNHDA and CDR2 SQIVND (reference sequence).